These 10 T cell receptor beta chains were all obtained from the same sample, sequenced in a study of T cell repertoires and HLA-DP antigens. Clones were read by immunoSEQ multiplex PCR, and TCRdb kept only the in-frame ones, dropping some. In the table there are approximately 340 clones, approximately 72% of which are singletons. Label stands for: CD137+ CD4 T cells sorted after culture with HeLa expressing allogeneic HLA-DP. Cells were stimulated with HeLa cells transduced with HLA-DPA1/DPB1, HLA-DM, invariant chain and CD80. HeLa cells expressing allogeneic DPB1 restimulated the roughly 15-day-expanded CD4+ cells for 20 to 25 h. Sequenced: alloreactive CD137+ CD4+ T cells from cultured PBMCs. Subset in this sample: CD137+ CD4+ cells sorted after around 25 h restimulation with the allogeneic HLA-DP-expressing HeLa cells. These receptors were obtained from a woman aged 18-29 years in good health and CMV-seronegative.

Written as DNA, the CDR3 is TGTGCCAGCAGCAAGGACTATGGGACTCCCCGGCTGTTTTTT. Translation gives CASSKDYGTPRLFF. The gene calls are TRBV5-4 and TRBJ2-2; TRBD2 is a possible D gene (6 bases). CDR3 size: 14 residues. Trimming took off 4 bases at V and 13 bases at J, with 20 bases between the two ends. The germline V gene encodes CDR1 SGHNT and CDR2 YYREEE (reference sequence).

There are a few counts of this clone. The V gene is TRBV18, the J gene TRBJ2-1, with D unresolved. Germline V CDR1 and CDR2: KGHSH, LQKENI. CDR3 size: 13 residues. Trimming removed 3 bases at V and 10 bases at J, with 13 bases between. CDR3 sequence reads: CASSPPETREQFF. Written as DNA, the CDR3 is TGTGCCAGCTCACCCCCCGAAACCAGAGAGCAGTTCTTC. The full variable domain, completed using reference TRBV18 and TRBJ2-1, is NAGVMQNPRHLVRRRGQEARLRCSPMKGHSHVYWYRQLPEEGLKFMVYLQKENIIDESGMPKERFSAEFPKEGPSILRIQQVVRGDSAAYFCASSPPETREQFFGPGTRLTVL.

CDR3 residues: CASSFGLAGFTDTQYF. The DNA of the CDR3 is TGTGCCAGCTCATTTGGACTAGCCGGGTTCACAGATACGCAGTATTTT. The rearrangement joins TRBV18 to TRBJ2-3, with 8 bases that match TRBD2. The CDR3 spans 16 residues. Germline CDR1 is KGHSH and CDR2 is LQKENI. The V gene end was trimmed by 5 bases and the J gene end by 2 bases; junction bases not matched to a gene: 9.

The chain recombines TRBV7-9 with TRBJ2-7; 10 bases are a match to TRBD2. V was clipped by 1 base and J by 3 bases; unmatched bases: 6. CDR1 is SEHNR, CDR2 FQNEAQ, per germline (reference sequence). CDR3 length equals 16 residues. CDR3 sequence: CASSLGASGGSYEQYV. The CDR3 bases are TGTGCCAGCAGCTTAGGCGCTAGCGGGGGTAGCTACGAGCAGTACGTC.

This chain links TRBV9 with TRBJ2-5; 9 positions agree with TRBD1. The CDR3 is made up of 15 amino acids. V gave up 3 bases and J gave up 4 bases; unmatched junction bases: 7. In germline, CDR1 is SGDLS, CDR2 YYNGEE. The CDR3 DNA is TGTGCCAGCAGCGAACCGGGACAGGGAGGAGAGACCCAGTACTTC. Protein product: CASSEPGQGGETQYF.

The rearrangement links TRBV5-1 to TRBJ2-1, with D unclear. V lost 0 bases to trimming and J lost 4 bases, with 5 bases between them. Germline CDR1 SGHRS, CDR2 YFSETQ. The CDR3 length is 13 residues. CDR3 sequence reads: CASSLGLYNEQFF. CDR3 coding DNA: TGCGCCAGCAGCTTGGGACTTTACAATGAGCAGTTCTTC. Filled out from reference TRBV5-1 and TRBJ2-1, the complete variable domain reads KAGVTQTPRYLIKTRGQQVTLSCSPISGHRSVSWYQQTPGQGLQFLFEYFSETQRNKGNFPGRFSGRQFSNSRSEMNVSTLELGDSALYLCASSLGLYNEQFFGPGTRLTVL.

The CDR3 spells CASSLSGNTIYF. The CDR3 bases are TGTGCCAGCAGCTTGTCTGGAAACACCATATATTTT. This chain links TRBV11-2 with TRBJ1-3, with D hard to call. This CDR3 has 12 residues. V lost 3 bases and J lost 1, with 1 base in between. Germline V gene lookup returns CDR1 SGHAT and CDR2 FQNNGV.

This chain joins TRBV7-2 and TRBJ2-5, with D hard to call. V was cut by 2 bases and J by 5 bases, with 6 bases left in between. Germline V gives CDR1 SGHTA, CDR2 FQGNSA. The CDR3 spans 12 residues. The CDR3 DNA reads TGTGCCAGCAGCTTATATACGGAGACCCAGTACTTC. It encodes CASSLYTETQYF.

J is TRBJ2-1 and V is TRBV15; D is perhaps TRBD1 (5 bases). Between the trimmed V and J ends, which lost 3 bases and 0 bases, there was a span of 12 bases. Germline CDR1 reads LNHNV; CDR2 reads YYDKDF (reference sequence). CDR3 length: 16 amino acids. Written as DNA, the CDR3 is TGTGCCACCAGCAGGAACCAGGGATTCTCCTACAATGAGCAGTTCTTC. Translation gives CATSRNQGFSYNEQFF.

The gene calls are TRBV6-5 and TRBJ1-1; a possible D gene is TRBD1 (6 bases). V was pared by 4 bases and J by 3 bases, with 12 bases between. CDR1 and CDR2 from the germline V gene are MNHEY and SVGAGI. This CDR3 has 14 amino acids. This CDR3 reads CASSLKTGYTEAFF. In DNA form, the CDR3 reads TGTGCCAGCAGTTTAAAAACAGGGTACACTGAAGCTTTCTTT.